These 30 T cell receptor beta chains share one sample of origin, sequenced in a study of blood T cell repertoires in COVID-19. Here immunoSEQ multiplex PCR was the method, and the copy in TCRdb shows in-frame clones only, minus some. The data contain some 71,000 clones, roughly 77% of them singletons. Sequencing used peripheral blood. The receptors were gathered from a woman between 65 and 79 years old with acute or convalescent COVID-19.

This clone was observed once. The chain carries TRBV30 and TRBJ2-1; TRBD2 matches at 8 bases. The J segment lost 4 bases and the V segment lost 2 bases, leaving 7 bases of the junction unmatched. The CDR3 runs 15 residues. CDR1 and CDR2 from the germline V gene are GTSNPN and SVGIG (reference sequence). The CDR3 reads CAWSFGAGGYNEQFF. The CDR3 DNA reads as TGTGCCTGGAGTTTTGGTGCGGGGGGATACAATGAGCAGTTCTTC.

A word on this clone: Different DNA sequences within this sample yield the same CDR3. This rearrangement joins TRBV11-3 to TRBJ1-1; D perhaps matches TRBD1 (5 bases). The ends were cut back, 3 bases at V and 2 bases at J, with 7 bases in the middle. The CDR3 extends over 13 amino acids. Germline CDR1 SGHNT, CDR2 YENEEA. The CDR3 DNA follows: TGTGCCAGCAGCTTGACAGTTAACACTGAAGCTTTCTTT. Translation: CASSLTVNTEAFF.

In DNA, the CDR3 is TGTGCCAGTAGTCGCCGACAGGGTGTCACTGAAGCTTTCTTT. Translated, it gives CASSRRQGVTEAFF. The chain carries TRBV19 and TRBJ1-1; 7 bases match TRBD1. The CDR3 length is 14 residues. V was pared by 5 bases and J by 4 bases, with 7 bases of the junction left unmatched. CDR1 is LNHDA and CDR2 is SQIVND in the germline V gene (reference sequence).

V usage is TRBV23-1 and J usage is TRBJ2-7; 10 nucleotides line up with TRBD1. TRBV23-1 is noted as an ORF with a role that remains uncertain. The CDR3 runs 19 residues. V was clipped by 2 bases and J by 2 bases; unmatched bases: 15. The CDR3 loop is CASSQPPAGDRGRTYEQYF. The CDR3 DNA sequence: TGCGCCAGCAGTCAACCACCCGCCGGGGACAGGGGAAGAACCTACGAGCAGTACTTC.

CDR3 in amino acids: CSAGAMGETQYF. The CDR3 region has the DNA TGCAGCGCTGGGGCGATGGGAGAGACCCAGTACTTC. The chain uses TRBV29-1 and TRBJ2-5; perhaps TRBD1 as D (5 bases). Trimming stripped 7 bases from V and 4 bases from J, with 13 bases between. The CDR3 runs 12 residues. Germline V CDR1 and CDR2: SQVTM, ANQGSEA.

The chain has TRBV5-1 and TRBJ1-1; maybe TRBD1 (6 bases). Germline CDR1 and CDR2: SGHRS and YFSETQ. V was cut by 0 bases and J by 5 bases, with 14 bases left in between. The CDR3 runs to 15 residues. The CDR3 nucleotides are TGCGCCAGCAGCTTGGCCAACAGGGAAGGGACTGAAGCTTTCTTT. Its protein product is CASSLANREGTEAFF.

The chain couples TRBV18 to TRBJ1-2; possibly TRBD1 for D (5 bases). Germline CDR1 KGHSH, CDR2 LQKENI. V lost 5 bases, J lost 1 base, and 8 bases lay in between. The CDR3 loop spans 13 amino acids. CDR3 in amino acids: CASSEQDNYGYTF. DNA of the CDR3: TGTGCCAGCTCAGAACAGGATAACTATGGCTACACCTTC. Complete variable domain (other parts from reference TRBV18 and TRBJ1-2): NAGVMQNPRHLVRRRGQEARLRCSPMKGHSHVYWYRQLPEEGLKFMVYLQKENIIDESGMPKERFSAEFPKEGPSILRIQQVVRGDSAAYFCASSEQDNYGYTFGSGTRLTVV.

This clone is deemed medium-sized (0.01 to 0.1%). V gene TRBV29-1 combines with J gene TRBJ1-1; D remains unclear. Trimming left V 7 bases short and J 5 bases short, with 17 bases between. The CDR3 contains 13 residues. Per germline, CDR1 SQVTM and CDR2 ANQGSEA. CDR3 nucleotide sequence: TGCAGCGGTCAACCGGGGTTGGAGACTGAAGCTTTCTTT. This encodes CSGQPGLETEAFF. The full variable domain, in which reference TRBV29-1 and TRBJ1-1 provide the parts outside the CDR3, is SAVISQKPSRDICQRGTSLTIQCQVDSQVTMMFWYRQQPGQSLTLIATANQGSEATYESGFVIDKFPISRPNLTFSTLTVSNMSPEDSSIYLCSGQPGLETEAFFGQGTRLTVV.

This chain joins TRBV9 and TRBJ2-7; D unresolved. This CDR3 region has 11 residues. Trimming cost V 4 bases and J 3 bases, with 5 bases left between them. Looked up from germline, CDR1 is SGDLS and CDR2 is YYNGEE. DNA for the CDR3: TGTGCCAGCAGCTCAGACTACGAGCAGTACTTC. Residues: CASSSDYEQYF. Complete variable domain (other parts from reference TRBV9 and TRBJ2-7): DSGVTQTPKHLITATGQRVTLRCSPRSGDLSVYWYQQSLDQGLQFLIQYYNGEERAKGNILERFSAQQFPDLHSELNLSSLELGDSALYFCASSSDYEQYFGPGTRLTVT.

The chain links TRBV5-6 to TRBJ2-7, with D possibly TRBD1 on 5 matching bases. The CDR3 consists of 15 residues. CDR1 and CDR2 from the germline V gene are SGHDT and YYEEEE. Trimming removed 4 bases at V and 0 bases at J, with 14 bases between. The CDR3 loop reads CASSTEQAYSYEQYF. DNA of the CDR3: TGTGCCAGCAGCACGGAACAGGCGTACTCCTACGAGCAGTACTTC.

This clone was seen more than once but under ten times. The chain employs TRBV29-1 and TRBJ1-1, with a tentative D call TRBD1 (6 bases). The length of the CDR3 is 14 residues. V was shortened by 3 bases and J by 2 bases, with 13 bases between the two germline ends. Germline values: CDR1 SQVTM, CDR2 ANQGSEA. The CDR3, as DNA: TGCAGCGTTGACCGGGCAGGGGTTAACACTGAAGCTTTCTTT. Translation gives CSVDRAGVNTEAFF.

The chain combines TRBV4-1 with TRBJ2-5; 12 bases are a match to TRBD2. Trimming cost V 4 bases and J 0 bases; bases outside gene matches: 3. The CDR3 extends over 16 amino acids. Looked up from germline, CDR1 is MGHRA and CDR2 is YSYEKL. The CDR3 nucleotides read TGCGCCAGCAGCCCAGGGACTAGCGGGTACCAAGAGACCCAGTACTTC. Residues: CASSPGTSGYQETQYF.

CDR3 sequence: CATGAGVRQPQHF. CDR3 DNA sequence: TGTGCCACCGGAGCCGGGGTACGACAGCCCCAGCATTTT. The chain joins TRBV19 to TRBJ1-5; D ambiguous. The germline V gene encodes CDR1 LNHDA and CDR2 SQIVND (reference sequence). The CDR3 extends over 13 amino acids. The germline V and J ends were trimmed by 10 bases and 7 bases, with 17 bases remaining between them.

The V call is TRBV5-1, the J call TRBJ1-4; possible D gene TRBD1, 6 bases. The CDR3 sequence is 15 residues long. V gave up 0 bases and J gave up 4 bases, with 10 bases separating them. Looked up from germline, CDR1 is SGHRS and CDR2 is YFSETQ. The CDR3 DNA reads TGCGCCAGCAGCTTGGCCGGGACAAATAATGAAAAACTGTTTTTT. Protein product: CASSLAGTNNEKLFF.

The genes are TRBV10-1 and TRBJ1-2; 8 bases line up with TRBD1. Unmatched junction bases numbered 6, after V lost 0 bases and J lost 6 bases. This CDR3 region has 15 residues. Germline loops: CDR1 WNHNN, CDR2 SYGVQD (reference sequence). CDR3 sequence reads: CASSESGTGLNGYTF. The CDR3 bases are TGCGCCAGCAGTGAGTCTGGGACAGGATTGAATGGCTACACCTTC.

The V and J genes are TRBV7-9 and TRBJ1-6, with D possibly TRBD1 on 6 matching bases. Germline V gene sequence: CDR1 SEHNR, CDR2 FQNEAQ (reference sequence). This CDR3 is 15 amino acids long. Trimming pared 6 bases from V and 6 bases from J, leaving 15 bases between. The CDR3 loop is CASRPGQIANSPLHF. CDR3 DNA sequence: TGTGCCAGCAGGCCCGGACAGATCGCTAATTCACCCCTCCACTTT.

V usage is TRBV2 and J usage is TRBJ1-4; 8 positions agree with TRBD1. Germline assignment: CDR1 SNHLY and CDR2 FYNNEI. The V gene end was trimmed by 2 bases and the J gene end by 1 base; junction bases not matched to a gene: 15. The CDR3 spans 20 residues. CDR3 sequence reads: CASSEPIAGQGVVTNEKLFF. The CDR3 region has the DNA TGTGCCAGCAGTGAACCCATCGCCGGACAGGGAGTCGTAACTAATGAAAAACTGTTTTTT. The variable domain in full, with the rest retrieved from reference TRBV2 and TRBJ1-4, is EPEVTQTPSHQVTQMGQEVILRCVPISNHLYFYWYRQILGQKVEFLVSFYNNEISEKSEIFDDQFSVERPDGSNFTLKIRSTKLEDSAMYFCASSEPIAGQGVVTNEKLFFGSGTQLSVL.

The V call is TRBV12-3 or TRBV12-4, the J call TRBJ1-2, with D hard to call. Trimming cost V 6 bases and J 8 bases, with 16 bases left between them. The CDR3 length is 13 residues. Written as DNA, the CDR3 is TGTGCCAGCAGACGACGGAGCCCAGAAGGCTACACCTTC. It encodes CASRRRSPEGYTF.

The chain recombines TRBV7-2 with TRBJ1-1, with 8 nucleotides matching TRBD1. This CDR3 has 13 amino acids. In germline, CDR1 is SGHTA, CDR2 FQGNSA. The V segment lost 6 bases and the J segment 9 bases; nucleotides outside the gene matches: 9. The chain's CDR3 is CASSKDRAGKAFF. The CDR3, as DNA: TGTGCCAGCAGTAAGGACAGGGCGGGGAAAGCTTTCTTT.

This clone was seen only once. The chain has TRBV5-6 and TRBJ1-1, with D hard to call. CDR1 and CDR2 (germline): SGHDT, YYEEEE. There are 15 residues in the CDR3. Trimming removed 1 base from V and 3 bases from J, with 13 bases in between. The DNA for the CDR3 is TGTGCCAGCAGCTTGCGCAGGTCCCGCGACACTGAAGCTTTCTTT. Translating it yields CASSLRRSRDTEAFF.

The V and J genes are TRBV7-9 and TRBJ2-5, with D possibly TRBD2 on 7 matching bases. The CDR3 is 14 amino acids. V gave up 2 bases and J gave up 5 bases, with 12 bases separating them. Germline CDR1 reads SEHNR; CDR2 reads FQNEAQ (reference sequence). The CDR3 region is CASSLMGGGETQYF. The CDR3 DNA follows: TGTGCCAGCAGCTTAATGGGAGGGGGTGAGACCCAGTACTTC. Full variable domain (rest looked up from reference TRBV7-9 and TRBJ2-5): DTGVSQNPRHKITKRGQNVTFRCDPISEHNRLYWYRQTLGQGPEFLTYFQNEAQLEKSRLLSDRFSAERPKGSFSTLEIQRTEQGDSAMYLCASSLMGGGETQYFGPGTRLLVL.

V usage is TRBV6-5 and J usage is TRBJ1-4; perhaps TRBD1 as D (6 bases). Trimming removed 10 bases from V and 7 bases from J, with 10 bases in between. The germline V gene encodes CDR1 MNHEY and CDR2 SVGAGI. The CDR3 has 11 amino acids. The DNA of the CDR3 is TGTGCCACCTCGACAGGTGAAAAACTGTTTTTT. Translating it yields CATSTGEKLFF.

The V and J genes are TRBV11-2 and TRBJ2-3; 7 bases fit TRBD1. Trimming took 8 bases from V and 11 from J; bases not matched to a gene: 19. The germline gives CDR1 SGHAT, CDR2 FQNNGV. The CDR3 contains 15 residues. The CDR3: CASCIRDRPSWKQYF. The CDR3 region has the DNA TGTGCCAGCTGCATCCGGGACAGACCGTCCTGGAAGCAGTATTTT.

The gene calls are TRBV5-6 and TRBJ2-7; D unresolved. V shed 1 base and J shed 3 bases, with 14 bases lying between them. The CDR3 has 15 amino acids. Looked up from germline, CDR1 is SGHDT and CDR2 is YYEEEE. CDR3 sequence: CASSLKPLIGYEQYF. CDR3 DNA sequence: TGTGCCAGCAGCTTGAAGCCTCTAATTGGCTACGAGCAGTACTTC.

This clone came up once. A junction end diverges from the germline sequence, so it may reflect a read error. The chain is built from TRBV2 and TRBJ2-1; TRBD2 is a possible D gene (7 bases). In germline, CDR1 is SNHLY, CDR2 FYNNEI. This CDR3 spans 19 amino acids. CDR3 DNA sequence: TGTGCAAGCAGTGAATGGAGCGGCCGGAGCGGGACACGATACAATGAGCAGTTCTTC. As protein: CASSEWSGRSGTRYNEQFF.

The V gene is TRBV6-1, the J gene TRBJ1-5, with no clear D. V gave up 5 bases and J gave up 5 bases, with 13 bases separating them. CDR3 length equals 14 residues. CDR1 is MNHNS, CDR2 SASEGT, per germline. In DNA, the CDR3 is TGTGCCAGCAGTTCCCGGGATAGGGATCAGCCCCAGCATTTT. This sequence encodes CASSSRDRDQPQHF.

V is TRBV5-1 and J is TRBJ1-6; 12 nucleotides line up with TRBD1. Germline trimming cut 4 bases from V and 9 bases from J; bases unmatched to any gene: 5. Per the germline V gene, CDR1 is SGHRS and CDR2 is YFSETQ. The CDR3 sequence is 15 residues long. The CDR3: CASSKGQGAISPLHF. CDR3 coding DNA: TGCGCCAGCAGCAAGGGACAGGGGGCAATTTCACCCCTCCACTTT.

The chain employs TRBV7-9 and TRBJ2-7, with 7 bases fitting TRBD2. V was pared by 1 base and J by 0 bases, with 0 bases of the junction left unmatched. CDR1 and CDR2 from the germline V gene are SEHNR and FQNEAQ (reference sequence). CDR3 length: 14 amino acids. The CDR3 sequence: CASSLGGGSYEQYF. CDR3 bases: TGTGCCAGCAGCTTAGGGGGGGGCTCCTACGAGCAGTACTTC.

CDR3 DNA: TGCGCCAGCAGCCAAGTGGGACAGTCAAATGAAAAACTGTTTTTT. Translation: CASSQVGQSNEKLFF. This rearrangement joins TRBV4-1 to TRBJ1-4, with 7 positions matching TRBD1. Germline lookup yields CDR1 MGHRA and CDR2 YSYEKL. V lost 1 base, J lost 5 bases, and 4 bases stayed unmatched. The CDR3 is 15 amino acids.

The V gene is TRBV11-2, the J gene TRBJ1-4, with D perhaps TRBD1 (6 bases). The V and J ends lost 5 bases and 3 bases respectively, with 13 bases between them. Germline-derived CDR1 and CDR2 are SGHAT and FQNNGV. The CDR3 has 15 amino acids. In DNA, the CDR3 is TGTGCCAGCAGCCATCCGGACAGACCTAATGAAAAACTGTTTTTT. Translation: CASSHPDRPNEKLFF. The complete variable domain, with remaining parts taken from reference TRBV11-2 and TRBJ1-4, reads EAGVAQSPRYKIIEKRQSVAFWCNPISGHATLYWYQQILGQGPKLLIQFQNNGVVDDSQLPKDRFSAERLKGVDSTLKIQPAKLEDSAVYLCASSHPDRPNEKLFFGSGTQLSVL.